The 18 T cell receptor beta chains below were found in one sample sequenced in a study of CD8+ T cells in alopecia areata. Extracted from the samples, RNA was reverse transcribed into cDNA to serve as the sequencing template. TCRdb's table, derived via immunoSEQ multiplex PCR, lists solely in-frame clones and lacks some. Altogether some 160,000 clones are present, around two thirds being singletons, with the ten largest covering less than 40%. Sequencing was carried out using CD8+ T cells sorted from blood. The receptors stem from a human donor in good health.

The chain has TRBV30 and TRBJ1-1; D gene uncertain. Germline-derived CDR1 and CDR2 are GTSNPN and SVGIG (reference sequence). Trimming took off 0 bases at V and 7 bases at J, with 12 bases between the two ends. The CDR3 is 13 amino acids. The CDR3 reads CAWSVPSSGEAFF. CDR3 in DNA: TGTGCCTGGAGTGTACCATCCAGTGGTGAAGCTTTCTTT.

This clone was seen more than once but under ten times. CDR3: CASSQDSPTSGSGANVLTF. In DNA, the CDR3 is TGTGCCAGCAGCCAAGATTCTCCGACTAGCGGCTCTGGGGCCAACGTCCTGACTTTC. The rearrangement joins TRBV4-2 to TRBJ2-6; 9 nucleotides align to TRBD2. V dropped 0 bases and J dropped 0; count of bases not matched to a gene: 6. This CDR3 has 19 residues. Germline CDR1 and CDR2: LGHNA and YNFKEQ.

V and J are TRBV6-1 and TRBJ2-2; D possibly uses TRBD1 or TRBD2 (5 bases each). Germline CDR1 reads MNHNS; CDR2 reads SASEGT. V was pared by 8 bases and J by 2 bases, with 12 bases between. The CDR3 length is 14 residues. CDR3 DNA: TGTGCCAGCCTTAACGGGGCAAACACCGGGGAGCTGTTTTTT. Encoded protein: CASLNGANTGELFF.

This clone appeared a single time. The J gene is TRBJ2-7, the V gene TRBV29-1, with D possibly TRBD1 on 5 matching bases. Per the germline V gene, CDR1 is SQVTM and CDR2 is ANQGSEA. The CDR3 length is 13 residues. V lost 7 bases and J lost 0, with 13 bases in between. The chain's CDR3 is CSAGRQGSYEQYF. The CDR3 region has the DNA TGCAGCGCGGGCCGGCAGGGCTCCTACGAGCAGTACTTC.

Here the CDR3 DNA reads TGTGCCACCAGCAGAACGGTCAATCAGCCCCAGCATTTT. Protein product: CATSRTVNQPQHF. J is TRBJ1-5 and V is TRBV15; D ambiguous. The germline CDR1 and CDR2 sequences are LNHNV and YYDKDF (reference sequence). Trimming cost V 2 bases and J 3 bases, with 5 bases left between them. The CDR3 runs 13 residues.

V is TRBV19 and J is TRBJ2-1, with 9 bases aligning to TRBD2. The CDR3 runs to 15 residues. Germline CDR1 and CDR2: LNHDA and SQIVND (reference sequence). Trimming cost V 6 bases and J 2 bases; bases outside gene matches: 5. For the CDR3, the DNA is TGTGCCAGTAGCGATAGCGGGAGACCCTACAATGAGCAGTTCTTC. Its translation: CASSDSGRPYNEQFF.

This chain links TRBV7-9 with TRBJ1-2; no clear D. Trimming shortened V by 4 bases and J by 7 bases, and 16 bases separated the two germline ends. Germline V gene data show CDR1 as SEHNR and CDR2 as FQNEAQ (reference sequence). The CDR3 length is 14 residues. The CDR3 DNA is TGTGCCAGCAGCTCCCCGTTGCAGCCCCTTGGCTACACCTTC. Its protein product is CASSSPLQPLGYTF. Drawing the rest from reference TRBV7-9 and TRBJ1-2, the complete variable domain is DTGVSQNPRHKITKRGQNVTFRCDPISEHNRLYWYRQTLGQGPEFLTYFQNEAQLEKSRLLSDRFSAERPKGSFSTLEIQRTEQGDSAMYLCASSSPLQPLGYTFGSGTRLTVV.

This chain joins TRBV13 and TRBJ2-7; D might be TRBD2 (5 bases). Trimming cost V 5 bases and J 9 bases, with 14 bases left between them. This CDR3 region has 12 residues. CDR1 and CDR2 (germline): PRHDT, FYEKMQ (reference sequence). The CDR3, as DNA: TGTGCCAGCAGCGAAATACTAGGCGGGCAGTACTTC. It is translated as CASSEILGGQYF.

This chain joins TRBV27 and TRBJ2-6; D uncertain. V gave up 4 bases and J gave up 1 base, with 2 bases separating them. This CDR3 region has 13 residues. Germline-derived CDR1 and CDR2 are MNHEY and SMNVEV (reference sequence). CDR3 sequence: CASSSSGANVLTF. For the CDR3, the DNA is TGTGCCAGCAGTTCGTCTGGGGCCAACGTCCTGACTTTC.

This clone was seen a handful of times. Other DNA variants within this sample encode the same CDR3. The V gene is TRBV29-1, the J gene TRBJ1-2; no definite D call. The CDR3 is 12 residues long. Trimming pared 2 bases from V and 6 bases from J, leaving 10 bases between. Germline CDR1 is SQVTM and CDR2 is ANQGSEA. The CDR3 region has the DNA TGCAGCGTTGAAACTCGCTCAGATGGCTACACCTTC. Translating it yields CSVETRSDGYTF.

The chain combines TRBV6-5 with TRBJ2-5; D ambiguous. This CDR3 region has 12 residues. Germline V gives CDR1 MNHEY, CDR2 SVGAGI. The V gene lost 6 bases and the J gene lost 4 bases, with 9 bases spanning the gap. This chain's CDR3 is CASRGTRETQYF. The CDR3 nucleotides read TGTGCCAGCAGGGGTACTCGAGAGACCCAGTACTTC.

The CDR3 nucleotides read TGTGCCAGCAGCCCTTTCGGTATGGGGCCCAACACCGGGGAGCTGTTTTTT. This codes for CASSPFGMGPNTGELFF. The chain is built from TRBV5-6 and TRBJ2-2; TRBD1 might be the D (5 bases). Trimming shortened V by 4 bases and J by 2 bases, and 18 bases separated the two germline ends. Germline-derived CDR1 and CDR2 are SGHDT and YYEEEE. The CDR3 contains 17 residues.

This rearrangement joins TRBV29-1 to TRBJ2-2; 8 bases match TRBD1. Germline loops: CDR1 SQVTM, CDR2 ANQGSEA. Trimming took 6 bases from V and 7 from J; bases not matched to a gene: 7. CDR3 length equals 13 residues. Written as DNA, the CDR3 is TGCAGCGTGATGACAGGGGTGGTCGGGGAGCTGTTTTTT. This translates into CSVMTGVVGELFF.

This clone was seen a handful of times. The rearrangement links TRBV28 to TRBJ2-5; possible D gene TRBD1, 6 bases. The J call is doubtful: the DNA matches TRBJ2-7 better. Germline V CDR1 and CDR2: MDHEN, SYDVKM. The CDR3 totals 13 residues. The CDR3 DNA sequence: TGTGCCAGCAGTCCACAGGGCCCCAGCGAGCAGTACTTC. Amino acids: CASSPQGPSEQYF.

This chain joins TRBV11-1 and TRBJ1-1; unclear D gene. The CDR3 is 13 residues long. Germline V gene lookup returns CDR1 SGHAT and CDR2 FQDESV (reference sequence). The germline V and J ends were trimmed by 2 bases and 4 bases, with 8 bases remaining between them. CDR3 DNA: TGTGCCAGCAGCTTAAGGGATGGCACTGAAGCTTTCTTT. It yields the protein CASSLRDGTEAFF.

With regard to this clone: Within the sample, other DNA sequences also encode this same CDR3. V is TRBV29-1 and J is TRBJ1-5, with TRBD1 matching over 10 bases. From germline, CDR1 is SQVTM and CDR2 ANQGSEA. This CDR3 has 13 amino acids. The V and J ends lost 6 bases and 2 bases, in that order; junction bases with no gene match: 1. CDR3 nucleotides: TGCAGCGTCGGGACAGGGGGCAATCAGCCCCAGCATTTT. Encoded protein: CSVGTGGNQPQHF.

V and J are TRBV29-1 and TRBJ1-1; no clear D. Germline assignment: CDR1 SQVTM and CDR2 ANQGSEA. V was clipped by 6 bases and J by 1 base, with 6 bases between them. CDR3 length: 11 residues. CDR3 sequence reads: CSVAENTEAFF. The CDR3 DNA reads as TGCAGCGTGGCGGAGAACACTGAAGCTTTCTTT.

The DNA of the CDR3 is TGTGCCAGTAGCCCATCACCAGCGCCTAGTCAGTTCTTC. Protein product: CASSPSPAPSQFF. This chain connects TRBV19 to TRBJ2-1; D remains unclear. V was trimmed by 6 bases and J by 13 bases, leaving 19 bases between them. The CDR3 has 13 amino acids. Per the germline V gene, CDR1 is LNHDA and CDR2 is SQIVND (reference sequence).